This T cell receptor (beta chain) came from a study of identical twins. The CDR3 extends over 11 amino acids. Germline assignment: CDR1 SEHNR and CDR2 FQNEAQ (reference sequence). Unmatched junction bases numbered 2, after V lost 10 bases and J lost 2 bases. Each CDR3 protein gets one entry after TCRdb re-called the 5' RACE reads with MiXCR. The sample carries around 480,000 distinct CDR3 sequences, more than 13% recorded once. These data were also reused for a study on yellow fever vaccine responses in identical twins.

V gene TRBV7-9 combines with J gene TRBJ2-7, with 7 positions matching TRBD1. The source material was CD4+ T cells sorted from blood. This TCR was recovered from a woman under 30 in good health. CDR3 DNA: TGTGCCATGGACAGGCCCTACGAGCAGTACTTC. Its translation is CAMDRPYEQYF.